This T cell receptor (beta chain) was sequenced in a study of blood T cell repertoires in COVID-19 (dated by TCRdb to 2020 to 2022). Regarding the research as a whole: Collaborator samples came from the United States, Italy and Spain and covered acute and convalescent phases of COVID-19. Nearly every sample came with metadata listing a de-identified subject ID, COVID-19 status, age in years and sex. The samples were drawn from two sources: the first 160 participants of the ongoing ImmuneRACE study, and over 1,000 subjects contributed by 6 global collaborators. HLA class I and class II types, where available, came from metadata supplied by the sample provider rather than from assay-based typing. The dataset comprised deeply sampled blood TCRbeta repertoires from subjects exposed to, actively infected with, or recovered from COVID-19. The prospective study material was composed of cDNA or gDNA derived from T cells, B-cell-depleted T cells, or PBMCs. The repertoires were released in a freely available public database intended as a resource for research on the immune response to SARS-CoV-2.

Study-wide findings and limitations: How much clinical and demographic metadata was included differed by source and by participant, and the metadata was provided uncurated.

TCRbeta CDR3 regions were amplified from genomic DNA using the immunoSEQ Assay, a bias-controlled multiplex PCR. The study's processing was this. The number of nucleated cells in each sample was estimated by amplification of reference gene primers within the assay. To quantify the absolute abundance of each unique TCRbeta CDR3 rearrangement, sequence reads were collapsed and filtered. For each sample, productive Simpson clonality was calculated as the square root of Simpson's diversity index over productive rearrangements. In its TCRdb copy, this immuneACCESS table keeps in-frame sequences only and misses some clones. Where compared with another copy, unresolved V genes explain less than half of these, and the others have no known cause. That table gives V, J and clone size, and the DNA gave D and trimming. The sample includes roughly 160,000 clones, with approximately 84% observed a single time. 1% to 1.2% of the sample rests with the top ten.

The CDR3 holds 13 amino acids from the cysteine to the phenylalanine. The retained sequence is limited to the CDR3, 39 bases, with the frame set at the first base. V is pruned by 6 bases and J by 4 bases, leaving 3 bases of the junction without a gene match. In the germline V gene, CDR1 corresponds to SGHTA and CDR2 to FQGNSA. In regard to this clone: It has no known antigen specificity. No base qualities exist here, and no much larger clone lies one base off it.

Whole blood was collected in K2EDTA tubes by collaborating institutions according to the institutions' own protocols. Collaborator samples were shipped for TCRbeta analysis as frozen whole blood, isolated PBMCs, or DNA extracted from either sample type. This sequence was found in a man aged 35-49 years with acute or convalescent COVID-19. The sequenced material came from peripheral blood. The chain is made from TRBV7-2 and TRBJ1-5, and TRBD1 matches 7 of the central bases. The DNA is TGTGCCAGCAGTTTACAGGGGAATCAGCCCCAGCATTTT. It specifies CASSLQGNQPQHF.